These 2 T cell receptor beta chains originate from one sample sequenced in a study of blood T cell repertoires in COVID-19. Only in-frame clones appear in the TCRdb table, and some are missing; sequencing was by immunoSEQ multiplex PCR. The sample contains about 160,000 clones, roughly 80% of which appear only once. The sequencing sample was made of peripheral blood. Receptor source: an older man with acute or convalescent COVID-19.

The CDR3 DNA follows: TGTGCCAGCAGACCACCGGGACAGGGATCGACCGGAGAGCAGTACTTC. This sequence encodes CASRPPGQGSTGEQYF. The chain carries TRBV25-1 and TRBJ2-7, with 9 bases fitting TRBD1. The CDR3 extends over 16 amino acids. CDR1 and CDR2 (germline): MGHDK, SYGVNS. Trimming removed 6 bases from V and 7 bases from J; junction bases left unmatched: 16.

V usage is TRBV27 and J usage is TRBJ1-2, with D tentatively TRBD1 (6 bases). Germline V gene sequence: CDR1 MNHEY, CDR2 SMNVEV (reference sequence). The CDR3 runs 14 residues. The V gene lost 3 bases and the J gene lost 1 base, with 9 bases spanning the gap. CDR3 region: CASSLTGLNYGYTF. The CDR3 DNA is TGTGCCAGCAGTTTGACAGGCCTTAACTATGGCTACACCTTC.